This is a list of T cell receptor beta chains from one sample in a study of T cell responses to AZD1222 COVID-19 vaccine. This table comes from immunoSEQ multiplex PCR, and its TCRdb copy is limited to in-frame clones, with some not included. This table has roughly 98,000 clones, roughly 92% appearing once. This material consisted of peripheral blood, taken on day 0 of AZD1222 vaccination. These receptor sequences come from an adult in good health. CDR3s include the opening cysteine and the closing phenylalanine or tryptophan. Each record gives: D gene, V gene, clone size, J gene, CDR3 DNA, CDR3 protein. A D gene is named only where the DNA matches it firmly. Size is omitted from some rows. Given values are once, few, many or a class for expanded clones.

D gene: -
V gene: TRBV9
clone size: -
J gene: TRBJ1-6
CDR3 DNA: TGTGCCAGCAGCGCGAGTCAGGGAGGTTCACCCCTCCACTTT
CDR3 protein: CASSASQGGSPLHF

D gene: -
V gene: TRBV2
clone size: -
J gene: TRBJ1-2
CDR3 DNA: TGTGCCAGCAGTGACTGGGAAATAAACTATGGCTACACCTTC
CDR3 protein: CASSDWEINYGYTF

D gene: -
V gene: TRBV9
clone size: -
J gene: TRBJ1-6
CDR3 DNA: TGTGCCAGCAGCGGCCGGGACGGAGATAATTCACCCCTCCACTTT
CDR3 protein: CASSGRDGDNSPLHF

D gene: -
V gene: TRBV27
clone size: -
J gene: TRBJ1-5
CDR3 DNA: TGTGCCAGCAGTACCTCCCGGGGGGGGAATCAGCCCCAGCATTTT
CDR3 protein: CASSTSRGGNQPQHF

D gene: -
V gene: TRBV2
clone size: -
J gene: TRBJ1-5
CDR3 DNA: TGTGCCAGCAGTTTGGAGGTGAGGAACAATCAGCCCCAGCATTTT
CDR3 protein: CASSLEVRNNQPQHF

D gene: -
V gene: TRBV6-4
clone size: -
J gene: TRBJ2-1
CDR3 DNA: TGTGCCAGCAGTGACTCGACTATCGGTGAGCAGTTCTTC
CDR3 protein: CASSDSTIGEQFF

D gene: TRBD2
V gene: TRBV7-3
clone size: -
J gene: TRBJ2-1
CDR3 DNA: TGTGCCAGCAGCTCAGGACTAGCGGACTCCTACAATGAGCAGTTCTTC
CDR3 protein: CASSSGLADSYNEQFF

D gene: -
V gene: TRBV7-2
clone size: -
J gene: TRBJ1-1
CDR3 DNA: TGTGCCAGCAGCTTAAAAGTGGGCACTGAAGCTTTCTTT
CDR3 protein: CASSLKVGTEAFF

D gene: TRBD1
V gene: TRBV27
clone size: -
J gene: TRBJ2-2
CDR3 DNA: TGTGCCAGCAGTCCCCAGGGGGTATTGGGGAACACCGGGGAGCTGTTTTTT
CDR3 protein: CASSPQGVLGNTGELFF

D gene: -
V gene: TRBV9
clone size: -
J gene: TRBJ1-3
CDR3 DNA: TGTGCCAGCAGCGTAGACAGGCCAGGAAACACCATATATTTT
CDR3 protein: CASSVDRPGNTIYF

D gene: -
V gene: TRBV30
clone size: -
J gene: TRBJ2-4
CDR3 DNA: TGTGCCTGGAGTGTTTCCCGGGCCAAAAACATTCAGTACTTC
CDR3 protein: CAWSVSRAKNIQYF

D gene: TRBD2
V gene: TRBV9
clone size: -
J gene: TRBJ2-1
CDR3 DNA: TGTGCCAGCAGCCCCCAGGGGAGGAGCGGGGGGGGATACAATGAGCAGTTCTTC
CDR3 protein: CASSPQGRSGGGYNEQFF

D gene: -
V gene: TRBV5-4
clone size: -
J gene: TRBJ2-1
CDR3 DNA: TGTGCCAGCAGCTTGTCGGGGTTTGATGAGCAGTTCTTC
CDR3 protein: CASSLSGFDEQFF

D gene: TRBD1
V gene: TRBV4-1
clone size: -
J gene: TRBJ1-1
CDR3 DNA: TGCGCCAGCAGCCAATGGCGGACAGGGTTAGTGGACACTGAAGCTTTCTTT
CDR3 protein: CASSQWRTGLVDTEAFF

D gene: TRBD2
V gene: TRBV7-3
clone size: -
J gene: TRBJ2-2
CDR3 DNA: TGTGCCAGCAGCTCGACTAGCGTGAACACCGGGGAGCTGTTTTTT
CDR3 protein: CASSSTSVNTGELFF

D gene: -
V gene: TRBV19
clone size: -
J gene: TRBJ1-1
CDR3 DNA: TGTGCCAGTAGCACCGGGACGGTATACACTGAAGCTTTCTTT
CDR3 protein: CASSTGTVYTEAFF

D gene: -
V gene: TRBV5-6
clone size: -
J gene: TRBJ2-3
CDR3 DNA: TGTGCCAGCAGCGGGACTTCTGATGGTACGCAGTATTTT
CDR3 protein: CASSGTSDGTQYF

D gene: -
V gene: TRBV2
clone size: -
J gene: TRBJ1-5
CDR3 DNA: TGTGCCAGCAGTGGGGCTAAATCAGGCCAGCCCCAGCATTTT
CDR3 protein: CASSGAKSGQPQHF

D gene: -
V gene: TRBV7-8
clone size: -
J gene: TRBJ1-6
CDR3 DNA: TGTGCCAGCAGCTTAGGTCGCAATAATTCACCCCTCCACTTT
CDR3 protein: CASSLGRNNSPLHF

D gene: -
V gene: TRBV2
clone size: -
J gene: TRBJ1-5
CDR3 DNA: TGTGCCAGCAGTGCGTTCGTGGGCAATCAGCCCCAGCATTTT
CDR3 protein: CASSAFVGNQPQHF

D gene: -
V gene: TRBV20-1
clone size: -
J gene: TRBJ1-4
CDR3 DNA: TGCAGTGCTAGTTTTGATTTCTCGTCGCGGGGAAAACTGTTTTTT
CDR3 protein: CSASFDFSSRGKLFF

D gene: -
V gene: TRBV20-1
clone size: -
J gene: TRBJ1-1
CDR3 DNA: TGCAGTGCTAGACGCAGGGTTGAAGCTTTCTTT
CDR3 protein: CSARRRVEAFF

D gene: TRBD1
V gene: TRBV28
clone size: -
J gene: TRBJ1-1
CDR3 DNA: TGTGCCAGCAGTGTCGCCAGGGGGCGGTACACTGAAGCTTTCTTT
CDR3 protein: CASSVARGRYTEAFF

D gene: -
V gene: TRBV28
clone size: once
J gene: TRBJ1-1
CDR3 DNA: TGTGCCAGTCATCGGGGGTCGGTGAACACTGAAGCTTTCTTT
CDR3 protein: CASHRGSVNTEAFF

D gene: -
V gene: TRBV9
clone size: -
J gene: TRBJ1-3
CDR3 DNA: TGTGCCAGCAGCGTAGAAACATCTGGAAACACCATATATTTT
CDR3 protein: CASSVETSGNTIYF

D gene: -
V gene: TRBV11-2
clone size: -
J gene: TRBJ2-5
CDR3 DNA: TGTGCCAGCAGCCGGGTAGAGACCCAGTACTTC
CDR3 protein: CASSRVETQYF

D gene: TRBD2
V gene: TRBV10-3
clone size: few
J gene: TRBJ2-1
CDR3 DNA: TGTGCCATCAGTGCGGGTGGCGGGAGTATAGGGAATGAGCAGTTCTTC
CDR3 protein: CAISAGGGSIGNEQFF

D gene: -
V gene: TRBV19
clone size: -
J gene: TRBJ1-5
CDR3 DNA: TGTGCCAGTAGTAGTCGCAGGGCAGGAGGCCCTTATAGCAATCAGCCCCAGCATTTT
CDR3 protein: CASSSRRAGGPYSNQPQHF

D gene: -
V gene: TRBV15
clone size: few
J gene: TRBJ1-2
CDR3 DNA: TGTGCCACCAGCACCGGACTCAACCGCGGATATGGCTACACCTTC
CDR3 protein: CATSTGLNRGYGYTF

D gene: TRBD2
V gene: TRBV7-3
clone size: -
J gene: TRBJ2-3
CDR3 DNA: TGTGCCAGCAGCCGGACTAGCGGGGGGAAAGATACGCAGTATTTT
CDR3 protein: CASSRTSGGKDTQYF

D gene: -
V gene: TRBV14
clone size: once
J gene: TRBJ1-6
CDR3 DNA: TGTGCCAGCAGCCAAGATCAGGGACAAAATTCACCCCTCCACTTT
CDR3 protein: CASSQDQGQNSPLHF

D gene: -
V gene: TRBV7-9
clone size: -
J gene: TRBJ1-3
CDR3 DNA: TGTGCCAGCACCAGCCGGGCAGTCAACGGAAACACCATATATTTT
CDR3 protein: CASTSRAVNGNTIYF

D gene: -
V gene: TRBV27
clone size: -
J gene: TRBJ2-3
CDR3 DNA: TGTGCCAGCAGTTTATCAGGCGGGGGCACGTATACGCAGTATTTT
CDR3 protein: CASSLSGGGTYTQYF

D gene: -
V gene: TRBV19
clone size: -
J gene: TRBJ2-1
CDR3 DNA: TGTGCCAGTAGTGGCCACAATGAGCAGTTCTTC
CDR3 protein: CASSGHNEQFF

D gene: TRBD2
V gene: TRBV28
clone size: -
J gene: TRBJ2-7
CDR3 DNA: TGTGCCAGTTTGACCGGGACTAGCGGGGGCTACGAGCAGTACTTC
CDR3 protein: CASLTGTSGGYEQYF

D gene: -
V gene: TRBV4-1
clone size: -
J gene: TRBJ2-1
CDR3 DNA: TGCGCCAGCAGCCAAGTCGGGAGGGGGCGAGGTAATGAGCAGTTCTTC
CDR3 protein: CASSQVGRGRGNEQFF

D gene: -
V gene: TRBV15
clone size: -
J gene: TRBJ1-3
CDR3 DNA: TGTGCCACCAGCAGGGCAGAGAGGGCCATATATTTT
CDR3 protein: CATSRAERAIYF

D gene: TRBD1
V gene: TRBV2
clone size: -
J gene: TRBJ1-2
CDR3 DNA: TGTGCCATACAGGGGGTGGGCGGCTACACCTTC
CDR3 protein: CAIQGVGGYTF

D gene: TRBD2
V gene: TRBV7-9
clone size: -
J gene: TRBJ2-6
CDR3 DNA: TGTGCCAGCAGCTTAGAGGGGAGGGCTGGGGCCAACGTCCTGACTTTC
CDR3 protein: CASSLEGRAGANVLTF

D gene: -
V gene: TRBV27
clone size: -
J gene: TRBJ1-3
CDR3 DNA: TGTGCCAGCAGTCGACAAGGGCTTAGCTCTGGAAACACCATATATTTT
CDR3 protein: CASSRQGLSSGNTIYF

D gene: TRBD1
V gene: TRBV4-3
clone size: -
J gene: TRBJ1-2
CDR3 DNA: TGCGCCAGCAGCCAAGATGTGGGCACAGGGGTCCGGGCGTATGGCTACACCTTC
CDR3 protein: CASSQDVGTGVRAYGYTF

D gene: -
V gene: TRBV7-9
clone size: once
J gene: TRBJ2-5
CDR3 DNA: TGTGCCAGCAGCTTTAGCCCGGGCGGGATTCAAGAGACCCAGTACTTC
CDR3 protein: CASSFSPGGIQETQYF

D gene: TRBD2
V gene: TRBV5-6
clone size: -
J gene: TRBJ2-1
CDR3 DNA: TGTGCCAGCAGCTGGCTGGGACTAGCGGGTTATGAGCAGTTCTTC
CDR3 protein: CASSWLGLAGYEQFF

D gene: -
V gene: TRBV5-1
clone size: -
J gene: TRBJ1-2
CDR3 DNA: TGCGCCAGCAGCACCGACAGCCTTAACTATGGCTACACCTTC
CDR3 protein: CASSTDSLNYGYTF

D gene: -
V gene: TRBV2
clone size: -
J gene: TRBJ1-1
CDR3 DNA: TGTGCCGGTCAGATCTCCCCTGACACTGAAGCTTTCTTT
CDR3 protein: CAGQISPDTEAFF

D gene: TRBD2
V gene: TRBV10-3
clone size: -
J gene: TRBJ2-7
CDR3 DNA: TGTGCCATCAGTGGGGGGAGCGGGAGGTCCGACGAGCAGTACTTC
CDR3 protein: CAISGGSGRSDEQYF

D gene: -
V gene: TRBV3-1/TRBV3-2
clone size: -
J gene: TRBJ1-1
CDR3 DNA: TGTGCCAGCAGCCTGCCGGGAGTGAACACTGAAGCTTTCTTT
CDR3 protein: CASSLPGVNTEAFF